The 16 T cell receptor beta chains in this list originate from one sample, sequenced in a study of blood T cell repertoires in COVID-19. The assay was immunoSEQ multiplex PCR, and TCRdb's table has in-frame clones only and misses some. Of about 190,000 clones listed, 80% are singletons. Sequenced: peripheral blood. These receptors were obtained from a man aged 55-75 years with acute or convalescent COVID-19.

This clone was seen only a few times. The genes are TRBV4-1 and TRBJ2-7, with D possibly matching TRBD1 (6 bases). The CDR3 totals 15 residues. Germline CDR1 MGHRA, CDR2 YSYEKL. V dropped 1 base and J dropped 2 bases, with 12 bases sitting between them. As DNA, the CDR3 is TGCGCCAGCAGCCAAGGGGGGCTTACACCCTACGAGCAGTACTTC. This encodes CASSQGGLTPYEQYF.

This clone has ten or more counts. The chain is built from TRBV7-3 and TRBJ2-2; tentatively, D is TRBD2 (7 bases). This CDR3 has 14 residues. The germline CDR1 and CDR2 sequences are SGHTA and FQGTGA. V was shortened by 4 bases and J by 7 bases, with 13 bases between the two germline ends. The CDR3 loop reads CASSWGRESGELFF. The CDR3 DNA sequence: TGTGCCAGCAGCTGGGGGCGGGAGAGCGGGGAGCTGTTTTTT.

This rearrangement joins TRBV29-1 to TRBJ2-5; the D gene is possibly TRBD1 (5 bases). Germline lookup yields CDR1 SQVTM and CDR2 ANQGSEA. The CDR3 covers 16 residues. Trimming took 2 bases from V and 1 from J, leaving 17 bases between them. CDR3 in DNA: TGCAGCGTTGAATTACTCCAGGGAATTTTCCAAGAGACCCAGTACTTC. Translation gives CSVELLQGIFQETQYF.

The V gene is TRBV9, the J gene TRBJ1-1; D call uncertain. CDR1 and CDR2 from the germline V gene are SGDLS and YYNGEE. Trimming pared 0 bases from V and 4 bases from J, leaving 16 bases between. This CDR3 has 16 amino acids. This CDR3 is CASSVGGGSSVTEAFF. The CDR3 DNA is TGTGCCAGCAGCGTAGGAGGAGGGTCAAGTGTCACTGAAGCTTTCTTT.

The chain combines TRBV18 with TRBJ1-1; TRBD1 agrees at 7 bases. Losses at the gene ends were 3 bases for V and 1 base for J; bases not matched to a gene: 5. Germline-derived CDR1 and CDR2 are KGHSH and LQKENI. This CDR3 has 15 residues. The CDR3 nucleotides are TGTGCCAGCTCACCCTCGACAGGGCCGAACACTGAAGCTTTCTTT. It codes for CASSPSTGPNTEAFF.

The J gene is TRBJ1-2, the V gene TRBV30, with TRBD1 matching over 9 bases. CDR3 size: 12 residues. Germline loops: CDR1 GTSNPN, CDR2 SVGIG (reference sequence). V was clipped by 8 bases and J by 4 bases; unmatched bases: 5. The CDR3: CATGTGSYGYTF. The CDR3 region has the DNA TGTGCCACCGGGACAGGGAGCTATGGCTACACCTTC.

The chain employs TRBV9 and TRBJ2-3; 9 bases are shared with TRBD2. V shed 3 bases and J 5 bases; nucleotides not matched to a gene: 4. The CDR3 sequence is 14 residues long. Per the germline V gene, CDR1 is SGDLS and CDR2 is YYNGEE. CDR3 bases: TGTGCCAGCAGCGCCGGGACTAGCCGAGATACGCAGTATTTT. It translates to CASSAGTSRDTQYF.

The V and J genes are TRBV25-1 and TRBJ1-1; D is undetermined. The V gene lost 2 bases and the J gene lost 1 base, with 5 bases spanning the gap. The CDR3 spans 13 residues. CDR1 and CDR2 (germline): MGHDK, SYGVNS. The CDR3 spells CASSEHPNTEAFF. CDR3 coding DNA: TGTGCCAGCAGTGAACATCCGAACACTGAAGCTTTCTTT.

The CDR3 is CAIKRGLDTGNTIYF. The CDR3 nucleotides are TGTGCCATCAAGCGTGGTTTAGATACTGGAAACACCATATATTTT. This chain links TRBV10-3 with TRBJ1-3; D is ambiguous. The CDR3 runs to 15 residues. In germline, CDR1 is ENHRY, CDR2 SYGVKD. The germline V and J ends were trimmed by 7 bases and 2 bases, with 15 bases remaining between them.

J is TRBJ1-2 and V is TRBV18; D might be TRBD1 (5 bases). The germline V gene encodes CDR1 KGHSH and CDR2 LQKENI. This CDR3 is 13 amino acids long. Trimming removed 6 bases at V and 3 bases at J, with 11 bases between. The CDR3 here is CASSPDSYYGYTF. The CDR3, as DNA: TGTGCCAGCTCGCCCGACAGTTACTATGGCTACACCTTC. Together with reference TRBV18 and TRBJ1-2, the CDR3 gives the full variable domain: NAGVMQNPRHLVRRRGQEARLRCSPMKGHSHVYWYRQLPEEGLKFMVYLQKENIIDESGMPKERFSAEFPKEGPSILRIQQVVRGDSAAYFCASSPDSYYGYTFGSGTRLTVV.

DNA for the CDR3: TGTGCCAGCAGCGTAGGAGGGGGGGATAGCAATCAGCCCCAGCATTTT. Translating gives CASSVGGGDSNQPQHF. The chain employs TRBV9 and TRBJ1-5; weak D call: TRBD1 (6 bases). The CDR3 is 16 residues long. The germline V gene encodes CDR1 SGDLS and CDR2 YYNGEE. Trimming shortened V by 0 bases and J by 0 bases, and 10 bases separated the two germline ends.

This clone was observed a few times. The chain carries TRBV9 and TRBJ2-2; TRBD2 aligns across 15 bases. Trimming removed 4 bases from V and 2 bases from J; junction bases left unmatched: 3. The CDR3 has 17 residues. Germline V CDR1 and CDR2: SGDLS, YYNGEE. The CDR3: CASSRTSGGANTGELFF. CDR3 DNA sequence: TGTGCCAGCAGCCGGACTAGCGGGGGGGCAAACACCGGGGAGCTGTTTTTT.

The chain carries TRBV3-1 (or the pseudogene TRBV3-2) and TRBJ2-1; 7 nucleotides match TRBD2. The V and J ends lost 8 bases and 7 bases, in that order; junction bases with no gene match: 14. The length of the CDR3 is 15 residues. Germline-derived CDR1 and CDR2 are LGHDT and YNNKEL (reference sequence). In DNA form, the CDR3 reads TGTGCCAGCGGCTTGAGCGGGATGGGGGTGAATGAGCAGTTCTTC. Its translation is CASGLSGMGVNEQFF.

The gene calls are TRBV2 and TRBJ1-5; no clear D. Germline CDR1 and CDR2: SNHLY and FYNNEI. The CDR3 sequence is 14 residues long. V lost 3 bases to trimming and J lost 3 bases, with 9 bases between them. CDR3 residues: CASSEAAANQPQHF. The CDR3 region has the DNA TGTGCCAGCAGTGAGGCGGCCGCCAATCAGCCCCAGCATTTT.

This sequence joins TRBV25-1 and TRBJ2-7; possible D gene TRBD2, 5 bases. Germline lookup yields CDR1 MGHDK and CDR2 SYGVNS. The CDR3 length is 13 residues. V lost 3 bases and J 3 bases, leaving 9 bases between the germline ends. CDR3 residues: CASSERAYYEQYF. The CDR3 region has the DNA TGTGCCAGCAGTGAGAGGGCCTACTACGAGCAGTACTTC.

This clone was recorded only once. The V call is TRBV4-3, the J call TRBJ1-3; D ambiguous. V was cut by 0 bases and J by 4 bases, with 7 bases left in between. The germline gives CDR1 LGHNA, CDR2 YSLEER. The CDR3 runs 14 residues. The CDR3 coding sequence is TGCGCCAGCAGCCAAGATCTTCGGGGAAACACCATATATTTT. Residues: CASSQDLRGNTIYF.